This TCR beta chain was recorded in a study of T cell responses to AZD1222 COVID-19 vaccine. Here immunoSEQ multiplex PCR was the method, and the copy in TCRdb shows in-frame clones only, minus some. The sample has about 160,000 clones, about 88% seen once; the top ten hold 5.5%. Concerning this clone: Antigen unknown.

Germline V gives CDR1 SGDLS, CDR2 YYNGEE. The CDR3 extends over 14 amino acids. V was cut by 4 bases and J by 4 bases, with 14 bases left in between. Findings and limits, study-wide: Donors, mostly white British, included more females; clonal diversity was possibly underestimated. Increases in Spike-specific TCR breadth and depth were seen after two AZD1222 doses. Mapped onto spike, vaccine-associated CD4 TCRs spanned it and were dominant at 160-218 and 743-854.

This chain connects TRBV9 to TRBJ1-1; D uncertain. The sequencing used peripheral blood, collected on day 0 of AZD1222 vaccination. This sequence originates from an adult in good health. Here the CDR3 reads CASSSRQIGTEAFF. CDR3 bases: TGTGCCAGCAGCTCCCGGCAGATCGGCACTGAAGCTTTCTTT.